Below, 28 T cell receptor beta chains from the same sample are listed, as sequenced in a study of shared clonotypes between healthy human individuals. The data were produced by immunoSEQ multiplex PCR, yet TCRdb's version contains in-frame clones alone and is incomplete. The profile shows approximately 2,000,000 clones, 93% of them singletons. The naive CD8 subset, CD45RO-negative cells positively selected for CCR7, excluded terminally differentiated effector memory CD45RA+ cells. The sequenced sample was naive CD8+ T cells from PBMCs. Source of these receptors: a man aged 18 to 35 in good health. Some clones in this sample may be carry-over from other donors' samples.

The chain combines TRBV19 with TRBJ1-5; 8 bases are a match to TRBD1. V lost 10 bases to trimming and J lost 6 bases; unmatched junction nucleotides: 5. The CDR3 sequence is 12 residues long. Germline CDR1 reads LNHDA; CDR2 reads SQIVND (reference sequence). CDR3 sequence: CATTGGSQPQHF. The CDR3 region has the DNA TGTGCCACTACAGGGGGAAGTCAGCCCCAGCATTTT.

This rearrangement joins TRBV5-1 to TRBJ2-1; 8 positions agree with TRBD1. Losses at the gene ends were 3 bases for V and 2 bases for J; bases not matched to a gene: 7. Germline V gene sequence: CDR1 SGHRS, CDR2 YFSETQ. The CDR3 loop spans 16 amino acids. Here the CDR3 DNA reads TGCGCCAGCAGCTGGGAAACGACAGGGGCCTACAATGAGCAGTTCTTC. Translated, it gives CASSWETTGAYNEQFF. Full variable domain (outside the CDR3, taken from reference TRBV5-1 and TRBJ2-1): KAGVTQTPRYLIKTRGQQVTLSCSPISGHRSVSWYQQTPGQGLQFLFEYFSETQRNKGNFPGRFSGRQFSNSRSEMNVSTLELGDSALYLCASSWETTGAYNEQFFGPGTRLTVL.

This chain links TRBV5-1 with TRBJ2-1; a weak D match, TRBD1 (5 bases). V was clipped by 0 bases and J by 0 bases, with 13 bases between them. The V gene's germline CDR1 is SGHRS and CDR2 YFSETQ. The CDR3 totals 17 residues. CDR3 protein: CASSLAKTVTSYNEQFF. CDR3 nucleotides: TGCGCCAGCAGCTTGGCCAAGACAGTTACCTCCTACAATGAGCAGTTCTTC.

The rearrangement links TRBV7-9 to TRBJ1-1; 9 bases are shared with TRBD1. J was trimmed by 1 base and V by 2 bases; bases with no gene match: 5. The CDR3 runs 16 residues. Germline CDR1 and CDR2: SEHNR and FQNEAQ (reference sequence). This CDR3 is CASSLPQQGANTEAFF. The CDR3 DNA sequence: TGTGCCAGCAGCTTACCGCAACAGGGGGCGAACACTGAAGCTTTCTTT. Filled out from reference TRBV7-9 and TRBJ1-1, the complete variable domain reads DTGVSQNPRHKITKRGQNVTFRCDPISEHNRLYWYRQTLGQGPEFLTYFQNEAQLEKSRLLSDRFSAERPKGSFSTLEIQRTEQGDSAMYLCASSLPQQGANTEAFFGQGTRLTVV.

This chain joins TRBV9 and TRBJ2-7; D is perhaps TRBD1 (6 bases). Trimming took 0 bases from V and 0 from J, leaving 10 bases between them. The CDR3 contains 15 residues. CDR1 SGDLS and CDR2 YYNGEE come from the germline V gene. CDR3 region: CASSVGGDISYEQYF. Written as DNA, the CDR3 is TGTGCCAGCAGCGTAGGAGGGGACATCTCCTACGAGCAGTACTTC.

The chain carries TRBV2 and TRBJ2-2; perhaps D is TRBD1 or TRBD2 (5 bases each). Trimming removed 2 bases from V and 1 base from J, with 17 bases in between. The V gene's germline CDR1 is SNHLY and CDR2 FYNNEI. CDR3 size: 18 residues. CDR3 in amino acids: CASSEPATGGKNTGELFF. The CDR3, as DNA: TGTGCCAGCAGTGAACCTGCCACTGGGGGAAAGAACACCGGGGAGCTGTTTTTT.

The chain combines TRBV10-3 with TRBJ1-1; D is possibly TRBD1 (6 bases). V lost 9 bases to trimming and J lost 0 bases, with 11 bases between them. Germline V lookup: CDR1 ENHRY, CDR2 SYGVKD. This CDR3 is built from 13 residues. The CDR3 is CAIRTDMNTEAFF. DNA of the CDR3: TGTGCCATTCGGACAGACATGAACACTGAAGCTTTCTTT.

This clone was counted between two and nine times. This chain links TRBV10-1 with TRBJ2-7; possibly TRBD1 or TRBD2 for D (6 bases each). The V and J ends lost 10 bases and 5 bases respectively, with 21 bases between them. CDR1 is WNHNN, CDR2 SYGVQD, per germline (reference sequence). The CDR3 runs 14 residues. For the CDR3, the DNA is TGCGCCATGTATGGGGGGCAAGGCACTAACGAGCAGTACTTC. It codes for CAMYGGQGTNEQYF.

V and J are TRBV7-9 and TRBJ2-3; D is unclear. The CDR3 loop spans 15 amino acids. Germline V gene sequence: CDR1 SEHNR, CDR2 FQNEAQ (reference sequence). Between the trimmed V and J ends, which lost 0 bases and 4 bases, there was a span of 11 bases. This CDR3 reads CASSLARDPADTQYF. DNA of the CDR3: TGTGCCAGCAGCTTAGCGCGAGACCCAGCAGATACGCAGTATTTT.

This clone was counted a single time. The chain combines TRBV2 with TRBJ2-1, with 9 bases fitting TRBD1. The CDR3 has 14 amino acids. J was trimmed by 6 bases and V by 6 bases; bases with no gene match: 6. Germline CDR1 is SNHLY and CDR2 is FYNNEI. CDR3 bases: TGTGCCAGCAGGTCGGGACAGGGCCTCAATGAGCAGTTCTTC. This translates into CASRSGQGLNEQFF.

This clone was counted only a few times. This chain uses TRBV4-1 with TRBJ1-2; D is ambiguous. Trimming stripped 4 bases from V and 5 bases from J, with 8 bases between. Per the germline V gene, CDR1 is MGHRA and CDR2 is YSYEKL. This CDR3 has 12 residues. In DNA, the CDR3 is TGCGCCAGCAGCCCGCCGGGGTATGGCTACACCTTC. Protein: CASSPPGYGYTF.

The chain is built from TRBV5-1 and TRBJ2-7; D uncertain. The CDR3 is made up of 15 amino acids. Trimming shortened V by 0 bases and J by 3 bases, and 13 bases separated the two germline ends. Germline CDR1 SGHRS, CDR2 YFSETQ. The CDR3 DNA reads as TGCGCCAGCAGCTTGGGGCCGACGACCGACTACGAGCAGTACTTC. Translating it yields CASSLGPTTDYEQYF.

About this clone: In the same sample, other DNA sequences code for this CDR3. The J gene is TRBJ2-7, the V gene TRBV5-8; no clear D gene. CDR3 length: 12 amino acids. CDR1 and CDR2 (germline): SGHTS, YDEGEE. Trimming took 3 bases from V and 4 from J, leaving 8 bases between them. The CDR3 DNA sequence: TGTGCCAGCAGCTCGGACCTTTACGAGCAGTACTTC. This gives the protein CASSSDLYEQYF.

V gene TRBV27 combines with J gene TRBJ1-4, with 9 nucleotides matching TRBD1. Unmatched junction bases numbered 11, after V lost 6 bases and J lost 3 bases. Germline lookup yields CDR1 MNHEY and CDR2 SMNVEV (reference sequence). The CDR3 spans 17 residues. This chain's CDR3 is CASSRLPGTGPNEKLFF. For the CDR3, the DNA is TGTGCCAGCAGCCGGCTCCCCGGGACAGGGCCTAATGAAAAACTGTTTTTT.

V usage is TRBV13 and J usage is TRBJ2-5; D perhaps matches TRBD1 (5 bases). Germline V gene data show CDR1 as PRHDT and CDR2 as FYEKMQ (reference sequence). The CDR3 sequence is 13 residues long. V was clipped by 4 bases and J by 2 bases, with 8 bases between them. CDR3 protein: CASSSRQQETQYF. The CDR3 nucleotides read TGTGCCAGCAGCTCTCGACAGCAAGAGACCCAGTACTTC. Full variable domain (missing parts from reference TRBV13 and TRBJ2-5): AAGVIQSPRHLIKEKRETATLKCYPIPRHDTVYWYQQGPGQDPQFLISFYEKMQSDKGSIPDRFSAQQFSDYHSELNMSSLELGDSALYFCASSSRQQETQYFGPGTRLLVL.

The CDR3 spells CATSRSRSQGGEFFSSHEQYF. In DNA, the CDR3 is TGTGCCACCAGCAGAAGCCGGTCCCAGGGAGGAGAGTTCTTTTCTTCCCACGAGCAGTACTTC. The rearrangement links TRBV15 to TRBJ2-7; perhaps TRBD2 as D (6 bases). V was clipped by 2 bases and J by 5 bases, with 34 bases between them. CDR1 is LNHNV, CDR2 YYDKDF, per germline (reference sequence). The CDR3 consists of 21 residues.

A note on this clone: Other DNA sequences of this sample code for an identical CDR3. CDR3 in DNA: TGTGCCAGCAGCTTAGGGACAGGGAACACTGAAGCTTTCTTT. It yields the protein CASSLGTGNTEAFF. V gene TRBV7-9 combines with J gene TRBJ1-1, with 7 bases lining up with TRBD1. J lost 1 base, V lost 1 base, and 0 bases had no gene match. Germline V CDR1 and CDR2: SEHNR, FQNEAQ (reference sequence). The CDR3 has 14 residues.

The V gene is TRBV4-2, the J gene TRBJ1-1, with D possibly TRBD1 on 5 matching bases. Trimming stripped 5 bases from V and 8 bases from J, with 12 bases between. Looked up from germline, CDR1 is LGHNA and CDR2 is YNFKEQ. The CDR3 runs 12 residues. In nucleotides, the CDR3 is TGTGCCAGCAGCTACGGGACGCCCGAAGCTTTCTTT. This codes for CASSYGTPEAFF.

The rearrangement uses TRBV19 and TRBJ2-1; possible D gene TRBD1, 5 bases. V was shortened by 3 bases and J by 3 bases, with 12 bases between the two germline ends. CDR1 and CDR2 (germline): LNHDA, SQIVND (reference sequence). The CDR3 spans 15 residues. The CDR3 spells CASSIIGEGYNEQFF. In nucleotides, the CDR3 is TGTGCCAGTAGTATCATAGGGGAAGGCTACAATGAGCAGTTCTTC. The complete variable domain, with remaining parts taken from reference TRBV19 and TRBJ2-1, reads DGGITQSPKYLFRKEGQNVTLSCEQNLNHDAMYWYRQDPGQGLRLIYYSQIVNDFQKGDIAEGYSVSREKKESFPLTVTSAQKNPTAFYLCASSIIGEGYNEQFFGPGTRLTVL.

This chain uses TRBV7-8 with TRBJ2-7; 8 bases align to TRBD1. This CDR3 comprises 14 residues. The germline V gene has CDR1 SGHVS and CDR2 FQNEAQ. With V trimmed by 5 bases and J by 2 bases, 5 bases remained unmatched. The CDR3 bases are TGTGCCAGCAGCCATGAACAGGGGGCCTACGAGCAGTACTTC. Translation: CASSHEQGAYEQYF.

The J gene is TRBJ1-2, the V gene TRBV5-4; possible D gene TRBD1, 6 bases. The CDR3 spans 17 residues. Trimming left V 4 bases short and J 4 bases short, with 23 bases between. Germline lookup yields CDR1 SGHNT and CDR2 YYREEE (reference sequence). In DNA, the CDR3 is TGTGCCAGCAGCCATGGGGGCCTATTACTAAACCTCTATGGCTACACCTTC. Its translation is CASSHGGLLLNLYGYTF.

This clone was detected only once. This sequence joins TRBV28 and TRBJ2-7; a weak D match, TRBD1 (5 bases). Trimming removed 4 bases from V and 3 bases from J, with 13 bases in between. The CDR3 runs 14 residues. Germline values: CDR1 MDHEN, CDR2 SYDVKM. CDR3 nucleotides: TGTGCCAGCAGTTATAGGGGCGGCGGCTACGAGCAGTACTTC. This codes for CASSYRGGGYEQYF.

CDR3 protein: CASRDRVENTGELFF. CDR3 DNA: TGTGCCAGCAGAGACAGGGTGGAGAACACCGGGGAGCTGTTTTTT. V usage is TRBV27 and J usage is TRBJ2-2; 7 nucleotides agree with TRBD1. The V gene end was trimmed by 6 bases and the J gene end by 1 base; junction bases not matched to a gene: 5. Per germline, CDR1 MNHEY and CDR2 SMNVEV (reference sequence). CDR3 length: 15 amino acids.

The chain has TRBV15 and TRBJ2-5, with D tentatively TRBD2 (5 bases). The CDR3 runs to 14 residues. Looked up from germline, CDR1 is LNHNV and CDR2 is YYDKDF (reference sequence). V lost 0 bases to trimming and J lost 5 bases, with 10 bases between them. CDR3 loop: CATSRDGGGETQYF. In nucleotides, the CDR3 is TGTGCCACCAGCAGAGACGGAGGCGGGGAGACCCAGTACTTC. Full variable domain (remainder filled in from reference TRBV15 and TRBJ2-5): DAMVIQNPRYQVTQFGKPVTLSCSQTLNHNVMYWYQQKSSQAPKLLFHYYDKDFNNEADTPDNFQSRRPNTSFCFLDIRSPGLGDTAMYLCATSRDGGGETQYFGPGTRLLVL.

The CDR3 DNA is TGTGCCAGCAGCTCGAAGCGGGCGGAATACAATGAGCAGTTCTTC. Translation: CASSSKRAEYNEQFF. The chain combines TRBV11-3 with TRBJ2-1; D is possibly TRBD2 (6 bases). This CDR3 is 15 amino acids long. Germline loops: CDR1 SGHNT, CDR2 YENEEA. V lost 4 bases to trimming and J lost 4 bases, with 14 bases between them.

CDR3 residues: CASSIDFYQPQHF. The CDR3 region has the DNA TGTGCCAGTAGTATAGATTTTTATCAGCCCCAGCATTTT. This chain uses TRBV19 with TRBJ1-5; D is unclear. Germline CDR1 is LNHDA and CDR2 is SQIVND (reference sequence). This CDR3 spans 13 amino acids. The V end was cut by 0 bases, the J end by 5 bases, with 5 bases between.

This chain links TRBV13 with TRBJ2-1; 8 bases are shared with TRBD1. The V segment lost 6 bases and the J segment 3 bases; nucleotides outside the gene matches: 7. The CDR3 has 15 amino acids. Germline V gene sequence: CDR1 PRHDT, CDR2 FYEKMQ (reference sequence). The CDR3 loop reads CASSEQGVYYNEQFF. Here the CDR3 DNA reads TGTGCCAGCAGTGAACAGGGGGTATACTACAATGAGCAGTTCTTC. The variable domain in full, with the rest retrieved from reference TRBV13 and TRBJ2-1, is AAGVIQSPRHLIKEKRETATLKCYPIPRHDTVYWYQQGPGQDPQFLISFYEKMQSDKGSIPDRFSAQQFSDYHSELNMSSLELGDSALYFCASSEQGVYYNEQFFGPGTRLTVL.

The rearrangement joins TRBV9 to TRBJ2-1; D call uncertain. The germline gives CDR1 SGDLS, CDR2 YYNGEE. V shed 0 bases and J shed 5 bases, with 21 bases lying between them. The CDR3 length is 18 residues. Here the CDR3 DNA reads TGTGCCAGCAGCGTAGTCCCTTTTGACCTAGAGGAACACAATGAGCAGTTCTTC. Its translation: CASSVVPFDLEEHNEQFF.